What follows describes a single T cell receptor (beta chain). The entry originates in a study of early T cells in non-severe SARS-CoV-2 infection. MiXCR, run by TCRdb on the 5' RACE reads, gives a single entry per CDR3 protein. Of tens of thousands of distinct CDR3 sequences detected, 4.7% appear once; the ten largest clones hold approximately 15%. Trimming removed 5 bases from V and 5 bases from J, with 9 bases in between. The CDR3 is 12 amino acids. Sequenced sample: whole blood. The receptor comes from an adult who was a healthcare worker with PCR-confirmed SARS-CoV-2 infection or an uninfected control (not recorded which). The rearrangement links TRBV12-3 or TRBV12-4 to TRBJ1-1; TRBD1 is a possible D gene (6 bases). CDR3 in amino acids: CASSTGSTEAFF. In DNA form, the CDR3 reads TGTGCCAGCAGTACAGGGTCAACTGAAGCTTTCTTT.